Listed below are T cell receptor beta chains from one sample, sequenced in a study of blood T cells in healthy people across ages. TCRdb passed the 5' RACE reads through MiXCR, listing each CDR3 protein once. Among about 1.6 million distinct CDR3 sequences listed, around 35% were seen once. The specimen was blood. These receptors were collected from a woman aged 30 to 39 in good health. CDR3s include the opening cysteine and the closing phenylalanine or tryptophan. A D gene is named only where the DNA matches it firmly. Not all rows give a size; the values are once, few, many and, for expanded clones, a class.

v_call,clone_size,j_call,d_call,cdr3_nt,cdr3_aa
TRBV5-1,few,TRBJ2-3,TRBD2,TGCGCCAGCAGCTTGGATCCTAGCGGGAGGTCGGCAGATACGCAGTATTTT,CASSLDPSGRSADTQYF
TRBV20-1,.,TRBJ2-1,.,TGCAGTGCTAGTACCGTGATGTTATACAATGAGCAGTTCTTC,CSASTVMLYNEQFF
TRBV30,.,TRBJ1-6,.,TGTGCCTGGAGTTCCTCCTCAGGGCGTCGGTCACCCCTCCACTTT,CAWSSSSGRRSPLHF
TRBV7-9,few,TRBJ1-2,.,TGTGCCAGCAGCTTGCTCGACAGCGATTATGGCTACACCTTC,CASSLLDSDYGYTF
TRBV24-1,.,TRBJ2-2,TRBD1,TGTGCCACCAGTGGGACAGGACGAAACACCGGGGAGCTGTTTTTT,CATSGTGRNTGELFF
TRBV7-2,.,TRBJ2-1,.,TGTGCCAGCAGCTTTAACTCGGGCGGGGAGCAGTTCTTC,CASSFNSGGEQFF
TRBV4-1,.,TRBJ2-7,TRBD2,TGCGCCAGCAGCCAAGAGTTAGCGGGAAGCCTTAGCTCCTACGAGCAGTACTTC,CASSQELAGSLSSYEQYF
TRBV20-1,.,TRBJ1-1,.,TGCAGTGCATCGAACGGCGGTTGGACTGAAGCTTTCTTT,CSASNGGWTEAFF
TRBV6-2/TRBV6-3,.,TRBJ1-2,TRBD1,TGTGCCAGCAGTTACGGGGGGACAGCTTACTATGGCTACACCTTC,CASSYGGTAYYGYTF
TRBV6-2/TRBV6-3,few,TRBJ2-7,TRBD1,TGTGCCAGCACCGAATACTCCGGGACAGAGAGCTACGAGCAGTACTTC,CASTEYSGTESYEQYF
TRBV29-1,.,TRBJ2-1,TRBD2,TGCAGCCCATCGGGACTAGCGGGAGGAGAGCAGTTCTTC,CSPSGLAGGEQFF
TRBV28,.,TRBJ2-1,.,TGTGCCAGCACCCCAGGGGCGGGGTGGGGGTCCTACAATGAGCAGTTCTTC,CASTPGAGWGSYNEQFF
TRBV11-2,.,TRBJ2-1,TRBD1,TGTGCCAGCAGCTTAGAAACAGGGGGTGAGCAGTTCTTC,CASSLETGGEQFF